The present TCR beta chain was sequenced within a study of response to subunit inactivated influenza vaccine. The germline gives CDR1 MDHEN, CDR2 SYDVKM. Trimming took 6 bases from V and 1 from J, leaving 10 bases between them. CDR3 length equals 14 residues. MiXCR, run by TCRdb on the RT-PCR reads, gives a single entry per CDR3 protein. The data hold a few hundred thousand distinct CDR3 sequences, with 21% observed a single time. This clonotype came up many times. This TCR was recovered from a man aged 45-69 years who received an inactivated influenza vaccine. This specimen consisted of PBMCs from blood, obtained roughly 20 months after vaccination. V is TRBV28 and J is TRBJ1-5; the D gene is possibly TRBD1 (5 bases). The CDR3 reads CASSTGTSNQPQHF. The CDR3 region has the DNA TGTGCCAGCAGCACCGGGACGAGCAATCAGCCCCAGCATTTT. The complete variable domain, with remaining parts taken from reference TRBV28 and TRBJ1-5, reads DVKVTQSSRYLVKRTGEKVFLECVQDMDHENMFWYRQDPGLGLRLIYFSYDVKMKEKGDIPEGYSVSREKKERFSLILESASTNQTSMYLCASSTGTSNQPQHFGDGTRLSIL.